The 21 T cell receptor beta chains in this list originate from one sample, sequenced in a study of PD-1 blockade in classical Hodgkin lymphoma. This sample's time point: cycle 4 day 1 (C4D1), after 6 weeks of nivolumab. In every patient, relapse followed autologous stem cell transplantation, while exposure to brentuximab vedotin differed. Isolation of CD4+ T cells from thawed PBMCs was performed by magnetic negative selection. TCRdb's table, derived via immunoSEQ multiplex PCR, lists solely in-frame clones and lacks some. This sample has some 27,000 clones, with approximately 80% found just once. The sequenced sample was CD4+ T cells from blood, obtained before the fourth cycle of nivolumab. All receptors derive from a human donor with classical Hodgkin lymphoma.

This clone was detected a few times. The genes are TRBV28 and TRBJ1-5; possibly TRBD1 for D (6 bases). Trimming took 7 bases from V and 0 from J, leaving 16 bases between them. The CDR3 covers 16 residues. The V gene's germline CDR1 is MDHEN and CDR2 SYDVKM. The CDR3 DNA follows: TGTGCCAGCAAATACGGGGGGCAACATAGCAATCAGCCCCAGCATTTT. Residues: CASKYGGQHSNQPQHF.

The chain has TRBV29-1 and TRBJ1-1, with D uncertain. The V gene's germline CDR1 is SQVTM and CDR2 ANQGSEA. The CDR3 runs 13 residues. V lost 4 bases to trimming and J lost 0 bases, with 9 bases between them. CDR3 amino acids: CSVGFGLNTEAFF. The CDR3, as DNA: TGCAGCGTTGGTTTCGGGCTGAACACTGAAGCTTTCTTT.

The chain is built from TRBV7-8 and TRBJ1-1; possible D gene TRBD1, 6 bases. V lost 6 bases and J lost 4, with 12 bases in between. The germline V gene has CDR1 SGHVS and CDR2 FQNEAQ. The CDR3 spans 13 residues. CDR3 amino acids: CASRYTGFTEAFF. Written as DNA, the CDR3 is TGTGCCAGCAGATATACAGGGTTCACTGAAGCTTTCTTT.

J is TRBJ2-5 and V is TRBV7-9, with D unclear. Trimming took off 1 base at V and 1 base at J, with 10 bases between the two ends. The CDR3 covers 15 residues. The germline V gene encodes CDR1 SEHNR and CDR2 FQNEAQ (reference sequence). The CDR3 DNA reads TGTGCCAGCAGCTTAGGATCAATCACCCAAGAGACCCAGTACTTC. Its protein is CASSLGSITQETQYF.

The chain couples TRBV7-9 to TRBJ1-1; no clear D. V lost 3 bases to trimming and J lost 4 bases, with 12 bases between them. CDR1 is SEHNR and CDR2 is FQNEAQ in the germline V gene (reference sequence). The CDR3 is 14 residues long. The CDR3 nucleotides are TGTGCCAGCAGCTTCAAGCTCGGAGGCACTGAAGCTTTCTTT. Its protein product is CASSFKLGGTEAFF.

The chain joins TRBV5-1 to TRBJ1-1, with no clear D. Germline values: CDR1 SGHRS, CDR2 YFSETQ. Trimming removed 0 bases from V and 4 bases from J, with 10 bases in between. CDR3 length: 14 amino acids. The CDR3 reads CASSLGAPGTEAFF. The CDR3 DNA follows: TGCGCCAGCAGCTTGGGGGCCCCCGGCACTGAAGCTTTCTTT.

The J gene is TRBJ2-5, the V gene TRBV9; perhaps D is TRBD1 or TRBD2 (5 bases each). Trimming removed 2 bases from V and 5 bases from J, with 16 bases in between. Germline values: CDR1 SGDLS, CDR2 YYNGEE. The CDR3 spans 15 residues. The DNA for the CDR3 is TGTGCCAGCAGCGTCTCGGGACCGAAGGCGGAGACCCAGTACTTC. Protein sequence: CASSVSGPKAETQYF. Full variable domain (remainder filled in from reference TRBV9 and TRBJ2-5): DSGVTQTPKHLITATGQRVTLRCSPRSGDLSVYWYQQSLDQGLQFLIQYYNGEERAKGNILERFSAQQFPDLHSELNLSSLELGDSALYFCASSVSGPKAETQYFGPGTRLLVL.

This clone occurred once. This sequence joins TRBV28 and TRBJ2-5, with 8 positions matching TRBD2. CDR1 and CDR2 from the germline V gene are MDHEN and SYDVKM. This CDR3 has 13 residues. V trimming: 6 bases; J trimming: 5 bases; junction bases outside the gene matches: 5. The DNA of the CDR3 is TGTGCCAGCAGGGGTAGCGGGGACGAGACCCAGTACTTC. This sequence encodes CASRGSGDETQYF.

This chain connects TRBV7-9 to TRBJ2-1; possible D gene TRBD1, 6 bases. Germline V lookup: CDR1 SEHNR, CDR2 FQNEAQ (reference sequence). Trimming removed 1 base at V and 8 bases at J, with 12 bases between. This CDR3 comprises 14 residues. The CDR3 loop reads CASSLGGLGYEQFF. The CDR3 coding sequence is TGTGCCAGCAGCTTAGGGGGGCTCGGCTATGAGCAGTTCTTC.

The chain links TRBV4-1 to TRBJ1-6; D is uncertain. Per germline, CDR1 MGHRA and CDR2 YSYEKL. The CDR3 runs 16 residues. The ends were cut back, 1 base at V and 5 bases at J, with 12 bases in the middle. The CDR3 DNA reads TGCGCCAGCAGCCAAGTTCGGCAGGTTCATAATTCACCCCTCCACTTT. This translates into CASSQVRQVHNSPLHF.

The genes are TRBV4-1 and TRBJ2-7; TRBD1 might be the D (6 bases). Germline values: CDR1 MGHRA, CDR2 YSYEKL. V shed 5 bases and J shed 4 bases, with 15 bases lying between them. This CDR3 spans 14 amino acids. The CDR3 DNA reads TGCGCCAGCAGCTTAATGACAGGTGCTTACGAGCAGTACTTC. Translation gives CASSLMTGAYEQYF.

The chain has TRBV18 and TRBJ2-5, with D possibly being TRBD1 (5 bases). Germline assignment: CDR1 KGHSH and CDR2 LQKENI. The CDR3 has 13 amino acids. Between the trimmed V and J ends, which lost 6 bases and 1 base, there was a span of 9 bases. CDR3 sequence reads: CASSLGVQETQYF. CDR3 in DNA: TGTGCCAGCTCCCTAGGGGTCCAAGAGACCCAGTACTTC.

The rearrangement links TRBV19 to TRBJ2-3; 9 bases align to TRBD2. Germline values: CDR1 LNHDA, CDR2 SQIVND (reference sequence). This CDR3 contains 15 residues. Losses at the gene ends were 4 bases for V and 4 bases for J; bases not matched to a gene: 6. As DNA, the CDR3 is TGTGCCAGTAGTACCCAGCGGGGGGTATCAGATACGCAGTATTTT. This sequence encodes CASSTQRGVSDTQYF.

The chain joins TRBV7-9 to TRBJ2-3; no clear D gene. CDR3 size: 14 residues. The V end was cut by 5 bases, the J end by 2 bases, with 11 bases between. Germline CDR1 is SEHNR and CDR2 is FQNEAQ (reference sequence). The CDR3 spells CASSPQALTDTQYF. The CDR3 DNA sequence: TGTGCCAGCAGCCCCCAGGCCCTCACAGATACGCAGTATTTT.

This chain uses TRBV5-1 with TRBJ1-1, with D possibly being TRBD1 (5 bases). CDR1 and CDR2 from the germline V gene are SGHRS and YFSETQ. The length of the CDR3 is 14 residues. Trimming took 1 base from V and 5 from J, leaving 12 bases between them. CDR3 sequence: CASSLSGRVTEAFF. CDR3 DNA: TGCGCCAGCAGCTTGTCGGGCAGGGTGACTGAAGCTTTCTTT.

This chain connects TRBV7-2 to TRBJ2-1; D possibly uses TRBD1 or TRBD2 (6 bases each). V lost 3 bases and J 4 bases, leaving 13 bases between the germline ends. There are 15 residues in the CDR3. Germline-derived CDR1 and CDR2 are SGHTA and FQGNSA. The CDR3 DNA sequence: TGTGCCAGCAGCTTGGCACGGGGGCTATACAATGAGCAGTTCTTC. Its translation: CASSLARGLYNEQFF.

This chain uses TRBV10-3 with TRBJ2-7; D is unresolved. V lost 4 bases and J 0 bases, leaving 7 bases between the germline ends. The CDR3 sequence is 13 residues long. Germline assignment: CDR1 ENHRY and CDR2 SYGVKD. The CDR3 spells CAISGASSYEQYF. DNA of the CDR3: TGTGCCATCAGTGGGGCTAGCTCCTACGAGCAGTACTTC.

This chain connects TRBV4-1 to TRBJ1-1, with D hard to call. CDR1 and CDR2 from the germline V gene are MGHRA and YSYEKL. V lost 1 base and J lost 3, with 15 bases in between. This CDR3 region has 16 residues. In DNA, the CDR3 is TGCGCCAGCAGCCAAGCACTAGGAGGGAGTGACACTGAAGCTTTCTTT. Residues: CASSQALGGSDTEAFF.

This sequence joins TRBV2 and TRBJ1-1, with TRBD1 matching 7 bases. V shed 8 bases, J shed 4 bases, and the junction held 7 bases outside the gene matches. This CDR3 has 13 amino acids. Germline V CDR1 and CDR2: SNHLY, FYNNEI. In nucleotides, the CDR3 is TGTGCCAGCGGGCCGACAGGGCTCACTGAAGCTTTCTTT. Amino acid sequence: CASGPTGLTEAFF.

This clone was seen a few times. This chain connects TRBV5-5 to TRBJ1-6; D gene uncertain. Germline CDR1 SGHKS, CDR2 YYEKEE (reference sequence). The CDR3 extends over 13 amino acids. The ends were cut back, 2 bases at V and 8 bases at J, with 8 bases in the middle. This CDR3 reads CASSLREDSPLHF. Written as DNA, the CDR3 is TGTGCCAGCAGCTTACGTGAGGATTCACCCCTCCACTTT. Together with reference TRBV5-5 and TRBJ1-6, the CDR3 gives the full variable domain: DAGVTQSPTHLIKTRGQQVTLRCSPISGHKSVSWYQQVLGQGPQFIFQYYEKEERGRGNFPDRFSARQFPNYSSELNVNALLLGDSALYLCASSLREDSPLHFGNGTRLTVT.

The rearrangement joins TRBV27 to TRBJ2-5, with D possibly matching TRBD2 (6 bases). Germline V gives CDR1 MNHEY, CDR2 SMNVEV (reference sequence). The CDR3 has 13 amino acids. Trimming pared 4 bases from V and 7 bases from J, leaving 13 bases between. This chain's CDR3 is CASSSGAPGTQYF. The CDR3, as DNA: TGTGCCAGCAGTTCGGGAGCCCCAGGGACCCAGTACTTC.